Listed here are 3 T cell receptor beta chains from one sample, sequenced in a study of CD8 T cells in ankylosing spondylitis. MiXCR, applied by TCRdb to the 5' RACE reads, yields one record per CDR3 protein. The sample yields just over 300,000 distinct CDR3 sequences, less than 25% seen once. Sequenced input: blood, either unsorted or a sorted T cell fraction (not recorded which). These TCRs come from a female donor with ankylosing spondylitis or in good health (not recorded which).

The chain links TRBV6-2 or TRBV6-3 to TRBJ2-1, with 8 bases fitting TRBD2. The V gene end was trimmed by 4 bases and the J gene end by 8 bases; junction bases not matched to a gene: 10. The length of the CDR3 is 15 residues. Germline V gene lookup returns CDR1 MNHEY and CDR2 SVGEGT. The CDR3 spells CASSSGLAGSHEQFF. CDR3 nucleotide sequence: TGTGCCAGCAGTTCTGGGCTAGCGGGTTCACATGAGCAGTTCTTC.

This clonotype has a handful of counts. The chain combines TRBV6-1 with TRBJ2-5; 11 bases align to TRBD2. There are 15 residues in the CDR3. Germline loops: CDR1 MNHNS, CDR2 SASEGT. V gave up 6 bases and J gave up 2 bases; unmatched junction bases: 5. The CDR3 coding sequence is TGTGCCAGCAGACCCTTAGCGGGAGGGCAAGAGACCCAGTACTTC. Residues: CASRPLAGGQETQYF.

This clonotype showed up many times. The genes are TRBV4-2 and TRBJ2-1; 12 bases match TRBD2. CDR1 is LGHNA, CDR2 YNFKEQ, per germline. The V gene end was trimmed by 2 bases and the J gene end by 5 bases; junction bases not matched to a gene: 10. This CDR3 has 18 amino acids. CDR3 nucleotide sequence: TGTGCCAGCAGCCAATCCCTGGCTAGCGGGAGGGGAGACAATGAGCAGTTCTTC. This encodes CASSQSLASGRGDNEQFF.